This T cell receptor (beta chain) was sequenced for a study of shared clonotypes between healthy human individuals. Study results and limitations: Researchers found naive subsets generally carried larger estimated richness than memory subsets. Enrolling few donors narrowed the genetic and exposure-history diversity that was represented.

CD8 cells classed as naive were CD45RO-negative and positively selected for CCR7, excluding terminally differentiated effector memory CD45RA+ cells. The assay was carried out at the deep level. Replicate sorted-subset PCRs were loaded with 150 to 250 ng DNA, 30,000 to 35,000 T cell genomes. Method: immunoSEQ multiplex PCR; TCRdb's copy keeps in-frame clones and lacks some. The repertoire includes millions of clones, approximately 94% of them detected once, and 1% to 1.3% sits in the top ten. Note on this clone: Its specificity is not known.

Germline V gives CDR1 SNHLY, CDR2 FYNNEI. This CDR3 has 14 amino acids. With 8 bases clipped from V and 1 base from J, the junction kept 6 bases outside the gene matches. The TCR comes from a man younger than 35 in good health. Specimen: naive CD8+ T cells sorted from blood. J is TRBJ2-5 and V is TRBV2; 8 bases fit TRBD2. This CDR3 is CASGAGDLQETQYF. In nucleotides, the CDR3 is TGTGCCAGCGGAGCGGGGGACCTCCAAGAGACCCAGTACTTC.